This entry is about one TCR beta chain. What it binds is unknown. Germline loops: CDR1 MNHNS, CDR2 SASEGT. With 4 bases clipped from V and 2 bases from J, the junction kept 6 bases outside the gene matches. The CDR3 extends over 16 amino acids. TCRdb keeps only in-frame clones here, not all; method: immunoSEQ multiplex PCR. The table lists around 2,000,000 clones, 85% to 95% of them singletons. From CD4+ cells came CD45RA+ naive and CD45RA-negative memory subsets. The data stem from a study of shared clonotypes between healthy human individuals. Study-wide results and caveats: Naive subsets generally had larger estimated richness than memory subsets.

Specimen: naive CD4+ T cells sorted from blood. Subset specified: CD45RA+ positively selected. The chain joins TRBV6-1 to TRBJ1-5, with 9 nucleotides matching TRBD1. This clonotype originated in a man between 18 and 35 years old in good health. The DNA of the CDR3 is TGTGCCAGCAGTGGACAGGGGGGTATTGGCAATCAGCCCCAGCATTTT. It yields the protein CASSGQGGIGNQPQHF.